The 18 T cell receptor beta chains below were found in one sample sequenced in a study of blood T cell repertoires in COVID-19. The method was immunoSEQ multiplex PCR; TCRdb's version includes in-frame clones alone and lacks a portion of them. This table has about 230,000 clones, approximately 89% appearing once. The sequencing input was PBMCs or T cells enriched from blood (not recorded which). The receptors here all came from a woman aged 25 to 45 with acute COVID-19.

This chain joins TRBV2 and TRBJ2-7; D not certain. The CDR3 runs 12 residues. Trimming removed 3 bases at V and 3 bases at J, with 6 bases between. Germline CDR1 reads SNHLY; CDR2 reads FYNNEI. The CDR3 loop is CASSEGRYEQYF. CDR3 nucleotide sequence: TGTGCCAGCAGTGAGGGCCGCTACGAGCAGTACTTC.

The chain links TRBV6-6 to TRBJ2-7, with a tentative D call TRBD2 (5 bases). This CDR3 comprises 15 residues. The V end was cut by 5 bases, the J end by 6 bases, with 20 bases between. Germline CDR1 is MNHNY and CDR2 is SVGAGI (reference sequence). Here the CDR3 DNA reads TGTGCCAGCAGTCCCCACCGCCCCCTCGAGGGCGAGCAGTACTTC. Residues: CASSPHRPLEGEQYF.

The V call is TRBV3-1 (or the pseudogene TRBV3-2), the J call TRBJ1-4, with TRBD1 identical over 7 bases. The CDR3 extends over 16 amino acids. Germline assignment: CDR1 LGHDT and CDR2 YNNKEL (reference sequence). The trim removed 1 base at V and 11 bases at J, leaving 13 bases unmatched. The CDR3 DNA sequence: TGTGCCAGCAGCCAAGTTTCGGGCAGGGGGATAGGGAAACTGTTTTTT. It translates to CASSQVSGRGIGKLFF.

CDR3 in amino acids: CASSSYRGNSPLHF. The DNA for the CDR3 is TGTGCCAGCAGCAGTTACAGGGGGAATTCACCCCTCCACTTT. V is TRBV5-6 and J is TRBJ1-6; 8 bases are shared with TRBD1. This CDR3 is built from 14 residues. Germline CDR1 and CDR2: SGHDT and YYEEEE. Trimming removed 4 bases from V and 7 bases from J; junction bases left unmatched: 4.

This sequence joins TRBV4-1 and TRBJ2-7, with D uncertain. The CDR3 runs to 15 residues. Germline CDR1 and CDR2: MGHRA and YSYEKL. V lost 5 bases to trimming and J lost 0 bases, with 14 bases between them. CDR3 sequence reads: CASSTRHLPSYEQYF. DNA for the CDR3: TGCGCCAGCAGCACCCGACACTTACCCTCCTACGAGCAGTACTTC.

As for this clone: Its ends do not fully match the called genes, so a read error is possible. The chain recombines TRBV7-9 with TRBJ1-1; tentative D call: TRBD1 (5 bases). Germline-derived CDR1 and CDR2 are SEHNR and FQNEAQ (reference sequence). The CDR3 is 14 residues long. The CDR3 sequence is CASRLGPGGTEAFF. CDR3 nucleotide sequence: TGTGCCAGCAGATTAGGTCCCGGGGGGACTGAAGCTTTCTTT.

The V call is TRBV4-1, the J call TRBJ2-2; 7 positions match TRBD1. Germline CDR1 and CDR2: MGHRA and YSYEKL. The ends lost 4 bases at V and 0 bases at J; junction bases unmatched: 5. The CDR3 covers 16 residues. CDR3 DNA: TGCGCCAGCAGCCTAGCGACAGGGTCGAACACCGGGGAGCTGTTTTTT. This translates into CASSLATGSNTGELFF.

The V gene is TRBV19, the J gene TRBJ2-5; 13 bases agree with TRBD2. V lost 8 bases, J lost 5 bases, and 11 bases stayed unmatched. The germline V gene has CDR1 LNHDA and CDR2 SQIVND (reference sequence). The CDR3 loop spans 16 amino acids. In nucleotides, the CDR3 is TGTGCCAGTCGTACAGATGGACTAGCGGGGGATGAGACCCAGTACTTC. It yields the protein CASRTDGLAGDETQYF.

The chain recombines TRBV7-2 with TRBJ1-5; D is unresolved. CDR1 is SGHTA, CDR2 FQGNSA, per germline. This CDR3 contains 13 residues. Trimming pared 5 bases from V and 2 bases from J, leaving 7 bases between. The CDR3 nucleotides are TGTGCCAGCAGCATGAGGGGCAATCAGCCCCAGCATTTT. Protein: CASSMRGNQPQHF.

V and J are TRBV28 and TRBJ2-1, with D tentatively TRBD1 (5 bases). From germline, CDR1 is MDHEN and CDR2 SYDVKM. The CDR3 length is 14 residues. Between the trimmed V and J ends, which lost 5 bases and 3 bases, there was a span of 11 bases. The CDR3 DNA follows: TGTGCCAGCAGTGGGATAGACAGCTACAATGAGCAGTTCTTC. It specifies CASSGIDSYNEQFF.

The genes are TRBV11-2 and TRBJ1-5; D possibly corresponds to TRBD1 (5 bases). V lost 4 bases and J lost 5, with 9 bases in between. CDR1 and CDR2 (germline): SGHAT, FQNNGV. The CDR3 has 13 residues. The CDR3 DNA is TGTGCCAGCAGCTGGGGGGAAGATCAGCCCCAGCATTTT. It codes for CASSWGEDQPQHF.

This clone was detected only a few times. V gene TRBV2 combines with J gene TRBJ1-1, with a tentative D call TRBD1 (5 bases). Germline V gene lookup returns CDR1 SNHLY and CDR2 FYNNEI. This CDR3 is 13 amino acids long. The ends were cut back, 4 bases at V and 7 bases at J, with 13 bases in the middle. As DNA, the CDR3 is TGTGCCAGCAGTGGGAGGGGCGATAATGAAGCTTTCTTT. It codes for CASSGRGDNEAFF. Full variable domain (rest looked up from reference TRBV2 and TRBJ1-1): EPEVTQTPSHQVTQMGQEVILRCVPISNHLYFYWYRQILGQKVEFLVSFYNNEISEKSEIFDDQFSVERPDGSNFTLKIRSTKLEDSAMYFCASSGRGDNEAFFGQGTRLTVV.

The rearrangement joins TRBV5-6 to TRBJ1-2; 7 nucleotides agree with TRBD1. The CDR3 extends over 14 amino acids. Germline V gene sequence: CDR1 SGHDT, CDR2 YYEEEE. Trimming at V came to 0 bases and at J to 4 bases, leaving 3 bases not matched to a gene. CDR3 coding DNA: TGTGCCAGCAGCTTGGCACAGGGGATCTATGGCTACACCTTC. Translating gives CASSLAQGIYGYTF.

The chain recombines TRBV3-1 (or the pseudogene TRBV3-2) with TRBJ1-1; D call uncertain. This CDR3 has 14 amino acids. The V end was cut by 5 bases, the J end by 4 bases, with 14 bases between. From germline, CDR1 is LGHDT and CDR2 YNNKEL (reference sequence). CDR3 in amino acids: CASSWRRGSTEAFF. The CDR3, as DNA: TGTGCCAGCAGCTGGCGGAGAGGGAGCACTGAAGCTTTCTTT.

The rearrangement uses TRBV5-1 and TRBJ2-2, with D maybe TRBD1 (5 bases). This CDR3 contains 13 residues. Per the germline V gene, CDR1 is SGHRS and CDR2 is YFSETQ. The V and J ends lost 3 bases and 7 bases respectively, with 10 bases between them. CDR3 loop: CASSSQGGGELFF. DNA of the CDR3: TGCGCCAGCAGCTCGCAGGGCGGCGGGGAGCTGTTTTTT.

The chain uses TRBV7-9 and TRBJ2-7; D remains unclear. Germline lookup yields CDR1 SEHNR and CDR2 FQNEAQ (reference sequence). The V and J ends lost 7 bases and 2 bases respectively, with 18 bases between them. CDR3 length equals 15 residues. CDR3 in DNA: TGTGCCAGCAACATTATCCCCAGTGGCACCTACGAGCAGTACTTC. Translated, it gives CASNIIPSGTYEQYF.

This chain joins TRBV9 and TRBJ1-5; TRBD1 matches at 7 bases. Germline V gene sequence: CDR1 SGDLS, CDR2 YYNGEE. The CDR3 is 15 residues long. Germline trimming cut 2 bases from V and 7 bases from J; bases unmatched to any gene: 9. In nucleotides, the CDR3 is TGTGCCAGCAGCGTGGGCACAGGGGATCGCCAGCCCCAGCATTTT. Translation: CASSVGTGDRQPQHF.

This clone was seen only once. This chain joins TRBV28 and TRBJ2-6, with D perhaps TRBD2 (6 bases). Looked up from germline, CDR1 is MDHEN and CDR2 is SYDVKM. The CDR3 extends over 18 amino acids. Deletions cut 2 bases from V and 1 base from J, with 15 bases between. In DNA, the CDR3 is TGTGCCAGCAGTTTACGAGGAGGGTTGGGATCTGGGGCCAACGTCCTGACTTTC. Translated: CASSLRGGLGSGANVLTF.